Each of the 20 T cell receptor beta chains below was sequenced from the same sample in a study of blood T cells in healthy people across ages. A sample-barcoded 5' primer and a J-beta primer mix were used in a second PCR of roughly 7 to 11 cycles. A single record per CDR3 protein comes from TCRdb applying MiXCR to the 5' RACE reads. The repertoire holds around 1.7 million distinct CDR3 sequences, with 28% as singletons. The sample comprised blood. The receptors come from a woman in her twenties or thirties in good health.

This clonotype was detected a few times. V usage is TRBV3-1 and J usage is TRBJ1-5; unclear D gene. This CDR3 comprises 13 residues. Germline V CDR1 and CDR2: LGHDT, YNNKEL (reference sequence). V shed 7 bases and J shed 4 bases, with 11 bases lying between them. The CDR3 DNA sequence: TGTGCCAGCAACCGACTTTTGAATCAGCCCCAGCATTTT. Translated: CASNRLLNQPQHF.

This clonotype has a single count. A read error may explain this, as a much larger clone is one base away. The chain uses TRBV7-9 and TRBJ2-5; a possible D gene is TRBD1 (5 bases). Trimming took off 5 bases at V and 0 bases at J, with 16 bases between the two ends. The CDR3 length is 16 residues. Germline V CDR1 and CDR2: SEHNR, FQNEAQ (reference sequence). The CDR3 bases are TGTGCCAGCAGCCTCCGACAGAGTATGTACCAAGAGACCCAGTACTTC. Protein product: CASSLRQSMYQETQYF. Using reference TRBV7-9 and TRBJ2-5 for the parts outside the CDR3, the full variable domain is DTGVSQNPRHKITKRGQNVTFRCDPISEHNRLYWYRQTLGQGPEFLTYFQNEAQLEKSRLLSDRFSAERPKGSFSTLEIQRTEQGDSAMYLCASSLRQSMYQETQYFGPGTRLLVL.

V gene TRBV3-1 combines with J gene TRBJ2-3; TRBD1 aligns across 9 bases. With 5 bases clipped from V and 6 bases from J, the junction kept 12 bases outside the gene matches. CDR1 and CDR2 (germline): LGHDT, YNNKEL (reference sequence). The CDR3 consists of 16 residues. CDR3 nucleotide sequence: TGTGCCAGCAGCAAGTTACAGGGGGCCGGCGCGGATACGCAGTATTTT. As protein: CASSKLQGAGADTQYF.

This clonotype was recorded many times. The J gene is TRBJ2-7, the V gene TRBV28; D unresolved. V was cut by 4 bases and J by 7 bases, with 8 bases left in between. The length of the CDR3 is 11 residues. Germline V gene data show CDR1 as MDHEN and CDR2 as SYDVKM. The CDR3 region has the DNA TGTGCCAGCAGTTCACGTTGGGAGCAGTACTTC. It is translated as CASSSRWEQYF.

Comment on this clonotype: A junction end diverges from the germline sequence, so it may reflect a read error. The chain carries TRBV6-7 and TRBJ2-2; 7 bases are shared with TRBD1. TRBV6-7 is sorted into the ORF group, with uncertain function. This CDR3 contains 17 residues. Written as DNA, the CDR3 is TGTGTCAGCAGTTACCAAGGACAGGAGTGGAACACCGGGGAGCTGTTTTTT. This translates into CVSSYQGQEWNTGELFF.

The chain joins TRBV24-1 to TRBJ2-3, with D possibly being TRBD1 or TRBD2 (5 bases each). Germline assignment: CDR1 KGHDR and CDR2 SFDVKD. This CDR3 contains 14 residues. The V end was cut by 7 bases, the J end by 1 base, with 11 bases between. As DNA, the CDR3 is TGTGCCACCAGAGGTGGGGGACGCACAGATACGCAGTATTTT. Translating it yields CATRGGGRTDTQYF.

This clonotype was seen a single time. The V gene is TRBV2, the J gene TRBJ2-5; D may be TRBD1 (6 bases). Germline-derived CDR1 and CDR2 are SNHLY and FYNNEI. The CDR3 consists of 14 residues. Trimming removed 6 bases at V and 2 bases at J, with 13 bases between. CDR3 in DNA: TGTGCCAGCAGCAAGGGGGTACTTCAAGAGACCCAGTACTTC. This gives the protein CASSKGVLQETQYF.

A few counts support this clonotype. The chain combines TRBV6-2 or TRBV6-3 with TRBJ2-1; D is unresolved. The V end was cut by 6 bases, the J end by 8 bases, with 11 bases between. This CDR3 contains 12 residues. Germline assignment: CDR1 MNHEY and CDR2 SVGEGT. This chain's CDR3 is CASSGSSHEQFF. The CDR3 nucleotides read TGTGCCAGCAGCGGATCAAGTCATGAGCAGTTCTTC.

This clonotype was counted a few times. The rearrangement links TRBV28 to TRBJ2-7; TRBD1 matches at 7 bases. The CDR3 sequence is 12 residues long. With V trimmed by 5 bases and J by 4 bases, 2 bases remained unmatched. Germline-derived CDR1 and CDR2 are MDHEN and SYDVKM. This chain's CDR3 is CASSTDRYEQYF. DNA for the CDR3: TGTGCCAGCAGTACGGACAGGTACGAGCAGTACTTC.

This clonotype was detected only a few times. This chain uses TRBV6-5 with TRBJ1-3; D uncertain. CDR3 length equals 15 residues. Germline V gene sequence: CDR1 MNHEY, CDR2 SVGAGI. V was clipped by 7 bases and J by 0 bases, with 13 bases between them. The CDR3 coding sequence is TGTGCCAGCACTCGCTCGGGGTCCTCTGGAAACACCATATATTTT. Its translation: CASTRSGSSGNTIYF.

This clonotype was picked up many times. The chain joins TRBV5-1 to TRBJ2-7; 10 bases are shared with TRBD1. The CDR3 loop spans 15 amino acids. Trimming took 4 bases from V and 4 from J; bases not matched to a gene: 8. Per the germline V gene, CDR1 is SGHRS and CDR2 is YFSETQ. CDR3 loop: CASSTGQGGRYEQYF. CDR3 bases: TGCGCCAGCAGCACAGGACAGGGGGGGCGGTACGAGCAGTACTTC.

This clonotype was detected only a few times. V and J are TRBV28 and TRBJ2-7, with 9 bases that match TRBD1. V lost 7 bases and J lost 2; bases outside the gene matches: 9. The CDR3 contains 15 residues. Germline V gene sequence: CDR1 MDHEN, CDR2 SYDVKM. In DNA form, the CDR3 reads TGTGCCAGCATCCCTGCCTGGACAGGGGCCTACGAGCAGTACTTC. It specifies CASIPAWTGAYEQYF. Full variable domain (rest looked up from reference TRBV28 and TRBJ2-7): DVKVTQSSRYLVKRTGEKVFLECVQDMDHENMFWYRQDPGLGLRLIYFSYDVKMKEKGDIPEGYSVSREKKERFSLILESASTNQTSMYLCASIPAWTGAYEQYFGPGTRLTVT.

About this clonotype: Possible read error: a much larger clone is one base away. V is TRBV28 and J is TRBJ1-2; D unresolved. The length of the CDR3 is 13 residues. Germline V gives CDR1 MDHEN, CDR2 SYDVKM. CDR3 in amino acids: CAGSWLGIYGYTF. CDR3 sequence (DNA): TGTGCCGGCAGTTGGTTGGGGATCTATGGCTACACCTTC.

V is TRBV15 and J is TRBJ1-2, with D possibly TRBD1 on 5 matching bases. This CDR3 contains 15 residues. In germline, CDR1 is LNHNV, CDR2 YYDKDF (reference sequence). V shed 0 bases and J shed 4 bases, with 12 bases lying between them. CDR3 protein: CATSRDRVISYGYTF. The CDR3 nucleotides are TGTGCCACCAGCAGAGACAGGGTGATTTCCTATGGCTACACCTTC.

This sequence joins TRBV5-1 and TRBJ2-3; D not resolved. Germline lookup yields CDR1 SGHRS and CDR2 YFSETQ. The CDR3 runs 15 residues. V dropped 0 bases and J dropped 2 bases, with 10 bases sitting between them. The CDR3 region is CASSLEWVVTDTQYF. CDR3 nucleotide sequence: TGCGCCAGCAGCTTGGAATGGGTGGTCACAGATACGCAGTATTTT.

The chain uses TRBV20-1 and TRBJ1-2, with 8 bases aligning to TRBD1. Germline V gene data show CDR1 as DFQATT and CDR2 as SNEGSKA (reference sequence). V shed 3 bases, J shed 13 bases, and the junction held 19 bases outside the gene matches. The CDR3 loop spans 15 amino acids. Here the CDR3 reads CSASLQPGTGLLGTF. CDR3 in DNA: TGCAGTGCTAGTCTCCAACCCGGGACAGGACTACTAGGCACCTTC.

Worth noting for this clonotype: Being one base from a much bigger clone, this may be a read error. The chain recombines TRBV20-1 with TRBJ1-2, with D unresolved. Germline values: CDR1 DFQATT, CDR2 SNEGSKA (reference sequence). Deletions cut 1 base from V and 3 bases from J, with 9 bases between. The CDR3 sequence is 13 residues long. CDR3 nucleotides: TGCAGTGCTAGAGCGGCGGTGGACTATGGCTACACCTTC. Translated, it gives CSARAAVDYGYTF.

This clonotype was seen only a few times. The chain combines TRBV12-3 or TRBV12-4 with TRBJ2-7; D might be TRBD2 (6 bases). The CDR3 consists of 11 residues. V lost 3 bases and J lost 9, with 9 bases in between. The CDR3 loop reads CASSFAGRQYF. The CDR3 nucleotides are TGTGCCAGCAGTTTCGCCGGGAGGCAGTACTTC.

This clonotype was recorded many times. The V gene is TRBV28, the J gene TRBJ2-4, with 7 positions matching TRBD1. Trimming cost V 5 bases and J 3 bases; bases outside gene matches: 10. Germline V gene lookup returns CDR1 MDHEN and CDR2 SYDVKM. This CDR3 comprises 16 residues. The CDR3 region is CASSLGQTFGKNIQYF. CDR3 in DNA: TGTGCCAGCAGTCTGGGACAGACTTTTGGCAAAAACATTCAGTACTTC.

This clonotype was picked up many times. The genes are TRBV4-1 and TRBJ1-1, with D hard to call. The CDR3 has 13 amino acids. The germline V gene encodes CDR1 MGHRA and CDR2 YSYEKL. Trimming left V 2 bases short and J 4 bases short, with 8 bases between. CDR3 sequence: CASSQLGGTEAFF. CDR3 DNA: TGCGCCAGCAGCCAATTGGGCGGCACTGAAGCTTTCTTT.